Shown below are 25 T cell receptor beta chains from a single sample sequenced in a study of regulatory T cells in long-lasting Graves disease. HTBI primers from iRepertoire and Arm-PCR of CDR3 regions yielded the TCR beta libraries. TCRdb ran MiXCR on the multiplex PCR reads and lists one entry per CDR3 protein. The sample contains more than 400,000 distinct CDR3 sequences, about a sixth of which appear only once. Time point in this sample: newly diagnosed GD, antithyroid drugs for less than 3 months. The TCR library used RNA extracted from PBMCs. This sample also appeared in a second study, on T cells in Graves' hyperthyroidism and ophthalmopathy.

Specimen: peripheral blood mononuclear cells (PBMCs), collected at new diagnosis, from a patient treated with antithyroid drugs. The source of these receptors is a woman aged 30 to 39 with Graves disease.

This clonotype was observed many times. The chain is built from TRBV6-1 and TRBJ1-1, with a tentative D call TRBD1 (5 bases). Germline V gives CDR1 MNHNS, CDR2 SASEGT. V was pared by 6 bases and J by 0 bases, with 14 bases between. The CDR3 loop spans 15 amino acids. The CDR3 protein is CASRARQLMNTEAFF. CDR3 in DNA: TGTGCCAGCAGGGCTAGACAGCTCATGAACACTGAAGCTTTCTTT.

V gene TRBV20-1 combines with J gene TRBJ2-2, with 8 bases matching TRBD2. J was trimmed by 3 bases and V by 3 bases; bases with no gene match: 9. CDR3 length: 16 residues. Germline V lookup: CDR1 DFQATT, CDR2 SNEGSKA (reference sequence). The CDR3 DNA sequence: TGCAGTGCTAGTGTGTCCGGGGGGGAAGACACCGGGGAGCTGTTTTTT. Its protein product is CSASVSGGEDTGELFF.

A few counts support this clonotype. The CDR3 DNA reads TGCAGTGCTTCCCAAAACAGGGGACGGTTTCAGGTTAGGGGTGAGCAGTACTTC. Translation gives CSASQNRGRFQVRGEQYF. This sequence joins TRBV20-1 and TRBJ2-7; 7 positions agree with TRBD1. CDR1 and CDR2 (germline): DFQATT, SNEGSKA (reference sequence). The CDR3 length is 18 residues. V was pared by 5 bases and J by 7 bases, with 26 bases of the junction left unmatched.

The table lists this clonotype with a few counts. The chain combines TRBV28 with TRBJ2-5; unclear D gene. Deletions cut 6 bases from V and 1 base from J, with 15 bases between. Germline V CDR1 and CDR2: MDHEN, SYDVKM. CDR3 length: 15 amino acids. CDR3 coding DNA: TGTGCCAGCAGCCCATGGGTGGGCCTCCAAGAGACCCAGTACTTC. Its translation: CASSPWVGLQETQYF.

This clonotype has more than one count but fewer than ten. The chain couples TRBV5-1 to TRBJ2-1, with 15 bases matching TRBD2. V was clipped by 3 bases and J by 7 bases; unmatched bases: 5. Germline V gives CDR1 SGHRS, CDR2 YFSETQ. The CDR3 length is 16 residues. CDR3 sequence (DNA): TGCGCCAGCAGCTGGACTAGCGGGAGGGCCGCAAATGAGCAGTTCTTC. It translates to CASSWTSGRAANEQFF.

The chain employs TRBV19 and TRBJ2-7; D not certain. This CDR3 comprises 10 residues. V gave up 11 bases and J gave up 6 bases, with 11 bases separating them. Germline CDR1 and CDR2: LNHDA and SQIVND (reference sequence). As DNA, the CDR3 is TGTGCCGGCTTAGGAAGCGAGCAGTACTTC. Amino acids: CAGLGSEQYF.

This clonotype was seen a few times. The V and J genes are TRBV20-1 and TRBJ2-1, with D maybe TRBD1 (5 bases). Germline values: CDR1 DFQATT, CDR2 SNEGSKA (reference sequence). V lost 1 base, J lost 9 bases, and 13 bases lay in between. CDR3 size: 13 residues. CDR3 protein: CSARVSGSTEQFF. CDR3 DNA: TGCAGTGCTAGAGTGTCAGGGTCCACTGAGCAGTTCTTC.

This clonotype appeared many times. CDR3 sequence (DNA): TGCGCCAGCAGCTGGGTTAGCGGGAGCACAGATACGCAGTATTTT. It specifies CASSWVSGSTDTQYF. The chain recombines TRBV5-1 with TRBJ2-3; 7 bases fit TRBD2. The CDR3 covers 15 residues. CDR1 SGHRS and CDR2 YFSETQ come from the germline V gene. V shed 3 bases and J 0 bases; nucleotides not matched to a gene: 4.

This clonotype was detected ten times or more. V and J are TRBV7-2 and TRBJ2-7, with 9 bases identical to TRBD2. After removal of 4 bases from V and 1 base from J, the junction contained 5 bases not matched to a gene. The V gene's germline CDR1 is SGHTA and CDR2 FQGNSA. CDR3 length: 15 amino acids. CDR3 nucleotide sequence: TGTGCCAGCAGCTGGGGTAGCGGGGGTTCCTACGAGCAGTACTTC. The encoded protein is CASSWGSGGSYEQYF.

A few counts support this clonotype. V gene TRBV10-3 combines with J gene TRBJ2-3; D unclear. Trimming took 10 bases from V and 4 from J, leaving 6 bases between them. Germline-derived CDR1 and CDR2 are ENHRY and SYGVKD. This CDR3 has 10 amino acids. The CDR3 DNA is TGTGCCACCCGATCAGATACGCAGTATTTT. Translation gives CATRSDTQYF.

This clonotype appeared many times. This chain uses TRBV7-8 with TRBJ2-3; 7 bases are a match to TRBD2. V was clipped by 4 bases and J by 5 bases; unmatched bases: 12. This CDR3 has 16 amino acids. From germline, CDR1 is SGHVS and CDR2 FQNEAQ. The CDR3 DNA sequence: TGTGCCAGCAGCTCGCGACTAGCTATCAATAAAGATACGCAGTATTTT. Translation: CASSSRLAINKDTQYF.

This clonotype has a handful of counts. V gene TRBV6-2 or TRBV6-3 combines with J gene TRBJ2-7; 14 positions agree with TRBD2. The CDR3 consists of 18 residues. The germline gives CDR1 MNHEY, CDR2 SVGEGT. Germline trimming cut 1 base from V and 5 bases from J; bases unmatched to any gene: 10. CDR3: CASSYLSGTSGSTDEQYF. CDR3 sequence (DNA): TGTGCCAGCAGTTACTTATCCGGGACTAGCGGGAGTACCGACGAGCAGTACTTC.

This clonotype was counted many times. The chain links TRBV27 to TRBJ2-7; possible D gene TRBD2, 5 bases. Trimming stripped 6 bases from V and 2 bases from J, with 14 bases between. This CDR3 region has 14 residues. CDR1 MNHEY and CDR2 SMNVEV come from the germline V gene (reference sequence). The CDR3 here is CASSYASTTYEQYF. DNA for the CDR3: TGTGCCAGCAGCTACGCTAGCACAACCTACGAGCAGTACTTC.

This clonotype has a count of ten or more. The rearrangement links TRBV10-1 to TRBJ2-1; tentatively, D is TRBD2 (6 bases). The ends were cut back, 1 base at V and 6 bases at J, with 16 bases in the middle. The CDR3 sequence is 16 residues long. The germline CDR1 and CDR2 sequences are WNHNN and SYGVQD (reference sequence). CDR3 loop: CASSEFEVGRFNEQFF. The CDR3 nucleotides read TGCGCCAGCAGTGAGTTCGAGGTCGGGAGATTCAATGAGCAGTTCTTC.

The chain joins TRBV11-2 to TRBJ2-3, with 12 bases lining up with TRBD2. Looked up from germline, CDR1 is SGHAT and CDR2 is FQNNGV. V trimming: 5 bases; J trimming: 1 base; junction bases outside the gene matches: 10. This CDR3 spans 18 amino acids. The CDR3 region has the DNA TGTGCCAGCAGCCGGGGACTAGCGGGTAGGAGGGGCACAGATACGCAGTATTTT. Residues: CASSRGLAGRRGTDTQYF.

This clonotype was counted ten times or more. The rearrangement joins TRBV28 to TRBJ2-7; unclear D gene. The CDR3 runs 14 residues. In germline, CDR1 is MDHEN, CDR2 SYDVKM. Between the trimmed V and J ends, which lost 2 bases and 3 bases, there was a span of 11 bases. CDR3: CASSLPKPVYEQYF. The CDR3 DNA reads as TGTGCCAGCAGTTTACCAAAGCCTGTCTACGAGCAGTACTTC.

V and J are TRBV5-6 and TRBJ1-2, with 7 bases lining up with TRBD1. CDR1 and CDR2 (germline): SGHDT, YYEEEE. V shed 3 bases and J 4 bases; nucleotides not matched to a gene: 6. This CDR3 has 14 residues. The CDR3 nucleotides read TGTGCCAGCAGCTCCTTGACAGGGACCTATGGCTACACCTTC. Residues: CASSSLTGTYGYTF.

At least ten counts were recorded for this clonotype. This sequence joins TRBV9 and TRBJ2-2; weak D call: TRBD2 (5 bases). Germline V gene sequence: CDR1 SGDLS, CDR2 YYNGEE. The CDR3 has 13 residues. The germline V and J ends were trimmed by 3 bases and 8 bases, with 11 bases remaining between them. The CDR3 protein is CASSGTFSGELFF. The CDR3 bases are TGTGCCAGCAGCGGGACTTTTAGTGGGGAGCTGTTTTTT.

This clonotype came up a few times. CDR3 amino acids: CASRDQRISSSYEQYF. The CDR3 coding sequence is TGTGCCAGCCGGGACCAACGAATTTCGTCCTCCTACGAGCAGTACTTC. The J gene is TRBJ2-7, the V gene TRBV2; D is perhaps TRBD1 or TRBD2 (5 bases each). Trimming stripped 8 bases from V and 0 bases from J, with 20 bases between. Germline CDR1 SNHLY, CDR2 FYNNEI. This CDR3 spans 16 amino acids.

This clonotype came up many times. V gene TRBV4-1 combines with J gene TRBJ1-1, with D unresolved. Per germline, CDR1 MGHRA and CDR2 YSYEKL. The CDR3 has 14 amino acids. Trimming stripped 0 bases from V and 10 bases from J, with 15 bases between. The CDR3 sequence is CASSQDRPIERAFF. DNA for the CDR3: TGCGCCAGCAGCCAAGATCGGCCAATCGAAAGAGCTTTCTTT.

The chain couples TRBV15 to TRBJ2-3; D may be TRBD1 (6 bases). The CDR3 covers 16 residues. V was clipped by 5 bases and J by 2 bases, with 17 bases between them. Per the germline V gene, CDR1 is LNHNV and CDR2 is YYDKDF (reference sequence). The CDR3: CATSGLGRTVTDTQYF. For the CDR3, the DNA is TGTGCCACCAGCGGACTGGGCCGGACAGTCACAGATACGCAGTATTTT.

This clonotype has at least ten counts. The chain combines TRBV11-2 with TRBJ1-2; no firm D call. The CDR3 consists of 13 residues. Germline CDR1 reads SGHAT; CDR2 reads FQNNGV. V was pared by 0 bases and J by 8 bases, with 10 bases between. The CDR3 spells CASSLELGWGYTF. CDR3 coding DNA: TGTGCCAGCAGCTTAGAATTAGGGTGGGGCTACACCTTC.

The chain is built from TRBV7-2 and TRBJ1-2; the match to TRBD1 covers 8 bases. After removal of 4 bases from V and 4 bases from J, the junction contained 5 bases not matched to a gene. The CDR3 is 14 amino acids. CDR1 is SGHTA and CDR2 is FQGNSA in the germline V gene. The CDR3 region has the DNA TGTGCCAGCAGCTATGACAGGGGTAGCTATGGCTACACCTTC. Amino acids: CASSYDRGSYGYTF.

The chain carries TRBV27 and TRBJ2-7; maybe TRBD2 (6 bases). V gave up 10 bases and J gave up 0 bases, with 16 bases separating them. Germline values: CDR1 MNHEY, CDR2 SMNVEV (reference sequence). This CDR3 contains 14 residues. CDR3 sequence: CATLRDSSSYEQYF. The DNA for the CDR3 is TGTGCCACCCTCCGGGACTCGAGCTCCTACGAGCAGTACTTC.

In this sample, this clonotype turned up a few times. The rearrangement uses TRBV19 and TRBJ2-7; D ambiguous. Germline V lookup: CDR1 LNHDA, CDR2 SQIVND (reference sequence). Trimming stripped 5 bases from V and 4 bases from J, with 15 bases between. CDR3 length: 14 residues. The CDR3 sequence is CASSPYPRGYEQYF. As DNA, the CDR3 is TGTGCCAGTAGTCCGTACCCCAGAGGATACGAGCAGTACTTC.